The rows below give T cell receptor beta chains drawn from one sample of a study of blood T cell repertoires in COVID-19. Repertoires were generated with immunoSEQ multiplex PCR, while TCRdb's copy carries only in-frame clones and drops some. This sample has 150,000 to 200,000 clones, with around 88% found just once. Specimen: peripheral blood. These receptors were taken from a human donor in a cohort sampled during active COVID-19. Each CDR3 is given with its conserved first and last residue. Each record gives: V gene, J gene, D gene, clone size, CDR3 length, CDR3 protein, CDR3 DNA. A D gene is named only where the DNA matches it firmly. Clone size is shown for a subset of rows, as once, few, many or a class of expanded clone.

>TRBV6-4|TRBJ1-2|TRBD1|.|15
CASSVYGTGDYGYTF
TGTGCCAGCAGCGTTTACGGGACAGGTGACTATGGCTACACCTTC
>TRBV6-5|TRBJ2-7|.|.|14
CASSYTRDFDEQYF
TGTGCCAGCAGTTACACCCGGGACTTCGACGAGCAGTACTTC
>TRBV7-9|TRBJ1-2|TRBD1|.|14
CASRPGQGVYGYTF
TGTGCCAGCAGACCGGGACAGGGGGTCTATGGCTACACCTTC
>TRBV14|TRBJ2-5|.|.|15
CASSQLRGYQETQYF
TGTGCCAGCAGCCAACTAAGGGGCTATCAAGAGACCCAGTACTTC
>TRBV6-4|TRBJ1-2|TRBD1|.|15
CASSENGQDGDGYTF
TGTGCCAGCAGTGAGAATGGACAGGACGGAGATGGCTACACCTTC
>TRBV10-3|TRBJ2-7|TRBD2|.|15
CAIRETSGLSYEQYF
TGTGCCATCAGAGAGACTAGCGGTTTAAGCTACGAGCAGTACTTC
>TRBV21-1|TRBJ2-6|.|.|21
CASSKVQGGRRRRSGANVLTF
TGTGCCAGCAGCAAAGTTCAAGGCGGTCGAAGACGCCGCTCTGGGGCCAACGTCCTGACTTTC
>TRBV9|TRBJ2-7|TRBD2|.|16
CASSVFLENGRYEQYF
TGTGCCAGCAGCGTCTTTCTAGAGAACGGGAGGTACGAGCAGTACTTC
>TRBV5-1|TRBJ1-1|.|.|13
CASSPAGDTEAFF
TGCGCCAGCAGCCCCGCAGGGGACACTGAAGCTTTCTTT
>TRBV28|TRBJ2-1|.|.|15
CASSLTRYSRNEQFF
TGTGCCAGCAGCCTCACTAGGTATTCGAGAAATGAGCAGTTCTTC
>TRBV5-7|TRBJ1-4|TRBD1|once|14
CASTYRGRFEKLFF
TGTGCCAGCACATACAGGGGGCGGTTTGAAAAACTGTTTTTT
>TRBV29-1|TRBJ1-6|.|.|13
CSVRTALNSPLHF
TGCAGCGTTAGGACAGCCCTTAATTCACCCCTCCACTTT
>TRBV7-6|TRBJ2-1|.|.|14
CASSLTRGWNEQFF
TGTGCCAGCAGCTTAACGCGGGGTTGGAATGAGCAGTTCTTC
>TRBV2|TRBJ2-7|.|.|12
CASGQTTYEQYF
TGTGCCAGCGGACAGACCACCTACGAGCAGTACTTC
>TRBV11-3|TRBJ2-7|TRBD1|.|14
CASSWDRGRNEQYF
TGTGCCAGCAGCTGGGACAGGGGGCGGAACGAGCAGTACTTC
>TRBV7-2|TRBJ2-7|.|.|11
CASRGPYEQYF
TGTGCCAGCAGGGGGCCCTACGAGCAGTACTTC
>TRBV11-2|TRBJ1-5|TRBD1|.|13
CASSLDRDQPQHF
TGTGCCAGCAGCTTGGACAGGGATCAGCCCCAGCATTTT
>TRBV5-1|TRBJ2-2|TRBD1|.|15
CASSLTGADTGELFF
TGCGCCAGCAGCCTTACAGGGGCGGACACCGGGGAGCTGTTTTTT
>TRBV27|TRBJ1-2|.|.|16
CASSLLSGGRGHGYTF
TGTGCCAGCAGTTTATTGAGCGGGGGCCGTGGTCATGGCTACACCTTC
>TRBV6-5|TRBJ2-7|TRBD2|.|15
CASSYSRGRMAEQYF
TGTGCCAGCAGTTACTCGCGCGGGAGGATGGCCGAGCAGTACTTC
>TRBV3-1/TRBV3-2|TRBJ2-3|TRBD2|.|18
CASSQAGVSGRVGDTQYF
TGTGCCAGCAGCCAAGCTGGCGTTAGCGGGAGGGTCGGAGATACGCAGTATTTT
>TRBV4-3|TRBJ1-1|.|.|14
CASSPQPGGTEAFF
TGCGCCAGCAGTCCGCAGCCGGGGGGCACTGAAGCTTTCTTT
>TRBV7-2|TRBJ2-7|.|.|14
CASSLSNGAYEQYF
TGTGCCAGCAGCTTAAGTAACGGAGCCTACGAGCAGTACTTC
>TRBV28|TRBJ2-3|TRBD1|.|15
CASSVWTGGTDTQYF
TGTGCCAGCAGCGTATGGACAGGGGGCACAGATACGCAGTATTTT
>TRBV5-5|TRBJ2-5|.|.|15
CASSSLGSGGETQYF
TGTGCCAGCAGCAGCTTGGGCTCAGGGGGGGAGACCCAGTACTTC